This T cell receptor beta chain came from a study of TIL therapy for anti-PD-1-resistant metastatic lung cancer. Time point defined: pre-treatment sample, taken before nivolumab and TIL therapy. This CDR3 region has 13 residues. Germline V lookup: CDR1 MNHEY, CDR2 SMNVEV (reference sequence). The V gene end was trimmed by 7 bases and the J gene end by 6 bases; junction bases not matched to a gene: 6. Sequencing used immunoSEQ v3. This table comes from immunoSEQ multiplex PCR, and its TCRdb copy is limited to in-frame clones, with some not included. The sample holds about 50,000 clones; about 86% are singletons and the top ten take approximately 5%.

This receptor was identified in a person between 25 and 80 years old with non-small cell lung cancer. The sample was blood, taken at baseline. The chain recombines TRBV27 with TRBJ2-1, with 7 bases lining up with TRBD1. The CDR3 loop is CASTRQGSNEQFF. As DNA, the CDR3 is TGTGCCAGCACGCGACAGGGAAGCAATGAGCAGTTCTTC.